Listed below are T cell receptor beta chains from one sample, sequenced in a study of blood T cell repertoires in COVID-19. Profiling relied on immunoSEQ multiplex PCR, and the TCRdb table lists in-frame clones only, not all of them. The table lists a few hundred thousand clones, 86% of them singletons. Sequenced input: peripheral blood. Every receptor here comes from a man aged 30 to 39 who had recovered from COVID-19. Both conserved end residues are part of each CDR3. The order of the fields is V gene, D gene, clone size, J gene, CDR3 DNA, CDR3 protein. D genes are given only for firm matches. Only some rows state a clone size, as once, few, many or a class for expanded clones.

v_call: TRBV6-2/TRBV6-3; d_call: TRBD1; clone_size: NA; j_call: TRBJ2-7; cdr3_nt: TGTGCCAGCAGTTACGCCAGGGGGCTTTATGAGCAGTACTTC; cdr3_aa: CASSYARGLYEQYF
v_call: TRBV3-1/TRBV3-2; d_call: TRBD1; clone_size: NA; j_call: TRBJ1-4; cdr3_nt: TGTGCCAGCAGGGACAGGGGAACTAATGAAAAACTGTTTTTT; cdr3_aa: CASRDRGTNEKLFF
v_call: TRBV6-6; d_call: TRBD1; clone_size: NA; j_call: TRBJ1-5; cdr3_nt: TGTGCCAGCAGTCGAACGCGCCCCGGGACAGGGGCCGGCCAGCCCCAGCATTTT; cdr3_aa: CASSRTRPGTGAGQPQHF
v_call: TRBV5-1; d_call: NA; clone_size: few; j_call: TRBJ1-1; cdr3_nt: TGCGCCAGCAGCTTTCAGGGGACCCCTGGCACTGAAGCTTTCTTT; cdr3_aa: CASSFQGTPGTEAFF
v_call: TRBV19; d_call: NA; clone_size: NA; j_call: TRBJ2-7; cdr3_nt: TGTGCCAGTAGTATTCTATCCCCCGAGAGCAACCCCTACGAGCAGTACTTC; cdr3_aa: CASSILSPESNPYEQYF
v_call: TRBV29-1; d_call: TRBD1; clone_size: NA; j_call: TRBJ1-1; cdr3_nt: TGCAGCGACCGACAGGGAGGCGGCACTGAAGCTTTCTTT; cdr3_aa: CSDRQGGGTEAFF
v_call: TRBV2; d_call: TRBD1; clone_size: NA; j_call: TRBJ1-4; cdr3_nt: TGTGCCAGCAGCCGGGACAGGGGACAAAAACTGTTTTTT; cdr3_aa: CASSRDRGQKLFF
v_call: TRBV11-2; d_call: NA; clone_size: NA; j_call: TRBJ1-2; cdr3_nt: TGTGCCAGCAGCTCCGAGGGTAATAACTATGGCTACACCTTC; cdr3_aa: CASSSEGNNYGYTF
v_call: TRBV5-8; d_call: TRBD1; clone_size: NA; j_call: TRBJ1-1; cdr3_nt: TGTGCCAGCAGCTCAAACGGGGACAGTAGAGGGAACACTGAAGCTTTCTTT; cdr3_aa: CASSSNGDSRGNTEAFF
v_call: TRBV2; d_call: TRBD1; clone_size: NA; j_call: TRBJ1-2; cdr3_nt: TGTGCCAGCAGTGAACGGGGGACAGGGGGCTATGGCTACACCTTC; cdr3_aa: CASSERGTGGYGYTF
v_call: TRBV29-1; d_call: TRBD2; clone_size: NA; j_call: TRBJ2-3; cdr3_nt: TGCAGCCTCGGACTAGCGGGGGGACAGCAAGATACGCAGTATTTT; cdr3_aa: CSLGLAGGQQDTQYF
v_call: TRBV6-1; d_call: TRBD2; clone_size: NA; j_call: TRBJ2-1; cdr3_nt: TGTGCCAGCAGTGAAGGCGGGGGGGCGTCGAATGAGCAGTTCTTC; cdr3_aa: CASSEGGGASNEQFF